These 5 T cell receptor beta chains share one sample of origin, sequenced in a study of T cell responses to AZD1222 COVID-19 vaccine. Measured with immunoSEQ multiplex PCR; TCRdb has only the in-frame clones, and not every one. The profile covers roughly 120,000 clones, with about 92% appearing a single time and 2.5% to 3.5% taken by the ten largest. Sequenced material: peripheral blood, taken on day 0 of AZD1222 vaccination. All receptors derive from an adult in good health.

The rearrangement uses TRBV4-2 and TRBJ1-5; possibly TRBD1 for D (5 bases). V was shortened by 4 bases and J by 1 base, with 14 bases between the two germline ends. The CDR3 extends over 16 amino acids. Germline values: CDR1 LGHNA, CDR2 YNFKEQ. The CDR3 sequence is CASSLTGTESNQPQHF. The CDR3 nucleotides read TGTGCCAGCAGCCTGACCGGGACGGAAAGCAATCAGCCCCAGCATTTT.

The J gene is TRBJ1-2, the V gene TRBV29-1, with 7 bases identical to TRBD1. Germline-derived CDR1 and CDR2 are SQVTM and ANQGSEA. Trimming took 6 bases from V and 6 from J; bases not matched to a gene: 7. The CDR3 consists of 12 residues. This chain's CDR3 is CSVATGNHGYTF. The CDR3 region has the DNA TGCAGCGTCGCGACAGGGAATCATGGCTACACCTTC. The complete variable domain, with remaining parts taken from reference TRBV29-1 and TRBJ1-2, reads SAVISQKPSRDICQRGTSLTIQCQVDSQVTMMFWYRQQPGQSLTLIATANQGSEATYESGFVIDKFPISRPNLTFSTLTVSNMSPEDSSIYLCSVATGNHGYTFGSGTRLTVV.

The chain combines TRBV4-1 with TRBJ2-7; 8 positions match TRBD1. The CDR3 sequence is 15 residues long. Germline CDR1 MGHRA, CDR2 YSYEKL. V was clipped by 1 base and J by 1 base; unmatched bases: 3. The CDR3 DNA is TGCGCCAGCAGCCAAGTCAGGGACAGGTCCTACGAGCAGTACTTC. This gives the protein CASSQVRDRSYEQYF.

The chain carries TRBV2 and TRBJ1-1; D uncertain. V dropped 8 bases and J dropped 1 base, with 11 bases sitting between them. Germline V CDR1 and CDR2: SNHLY, FYNNEI. The CDR3 has 13 amino acids. The CDR3: CASRQDQNTEAFF. Here the CDR3 DNA reads TGTGCCAGCCGTCAGGACCAGAACACTGAAGCTTTCTTT.

This sequence joins TRBV25-1 and TRBJ2-4; 10 bases line up with TRBD1. Germline V gene sequence: CDR1 MGHDK, CDR2 SYGVNS. This CDR3 is built from 13 residues. V shed 6 bases and J 6 bases; nucleotides not matched to a gene: 2. Here the CDR3 reads CASRGQGGNIQYF. CDR3 in DNA: TGTGCCAGCAGAGGACAGGGGGGAAACATTCAGTACTTC.